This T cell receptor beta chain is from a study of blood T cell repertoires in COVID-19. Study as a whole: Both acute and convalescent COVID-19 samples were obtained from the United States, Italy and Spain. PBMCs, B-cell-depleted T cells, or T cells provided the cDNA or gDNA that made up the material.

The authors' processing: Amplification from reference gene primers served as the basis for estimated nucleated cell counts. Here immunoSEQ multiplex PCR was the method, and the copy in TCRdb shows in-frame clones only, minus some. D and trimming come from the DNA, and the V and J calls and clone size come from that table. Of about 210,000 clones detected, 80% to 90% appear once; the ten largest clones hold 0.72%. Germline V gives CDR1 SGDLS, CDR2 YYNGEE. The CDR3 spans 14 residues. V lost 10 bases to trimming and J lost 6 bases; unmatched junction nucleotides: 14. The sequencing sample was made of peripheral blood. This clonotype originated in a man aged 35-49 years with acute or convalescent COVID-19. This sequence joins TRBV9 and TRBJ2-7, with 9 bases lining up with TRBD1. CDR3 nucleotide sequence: TGTGCCGTTCCCTCGGGACAGGGATTCCGCGAGCAGTACTTC. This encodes CAVPSGQGFREQYF.